A selection of T cell receptor beta chains follows, all from one sample in a study of cytomegalovirus exposure and HLA in healthy donors. Clones were read by immunoSEQ multiplex PCR, and TCRdb kept only the in-frame ones, dropping some. The data show more than 150,000 clones, approximately 80% seen once. The sequenced material came from PBMCs. The receptors originated from a girl between 2 and 10 years old in good health and CMV-seropositive. The CDR3 runs from the conserved cysteine through the conserved F or W. The D gene is left open where the match is weak. The listing skips clone size in some rows; elsewhere it reads once, few, many or a size class.

abundance,d_gene,j_gene,v_gene,CDR3nt,CDR3aa
.,.,TRBJ2-4,TRBV2,TGTGCCAGCAGTGGCGGGCTAGCCAAAAACATTCAGTACTTC,CASSGGLAKNIQYF
.,.,TRBJ2-7,TRBV19,TGTGCCAGTACTGTGCCCGCGCCCTACGAGCAGTACTTC,CASTVPAPYEQYF
.,TRBD1,TRBJ1-3,TRBV4-2,TGTGCCAGCAGCCAACGCCCCCCCGGGACAGGTAGCTCTGGAAACACCATATATTTT,CASSQRPPGTGSSGNTIYF
once,TRBD2,TRBJ2-1,TRBV7-8,TGTGCCAGCAGCTTAGAGACTAGCGGGGGTCCCTCCTACAATGAGCAGTTCTTC,CASSLETSGGPSYNEQFF
few,.,TRBJ1-6,TRBV7-8,TGTGCCAGCAGCTTTCCGAGGGCAGCCTTAGGAGGTTCACCCCTCCACTTT,CASSFPRAALGGSPLHF
.,.,TRBJ1-6,TRBV7-2,TGTGCCAGCAGCTTACAGGCAGGGGTCCAATCACCCCTCCACTTT,CASSLQAGVQSPLHF
.,TRBD1,TRBJ1-2,TRBV7-8,TGTGCCAGCAGTTTCAACAGGGGGGACTATGGCTACACCTTC,CASSFNRGDYGYTF
few,TRBD1,TRBJ2-3,TRBV7-8,TGTGCCAGCAGCTCGGGACAGCACACAGATACGCAGTATTTT,CASSSGQHTDTQYF
few,.,TRBJ1-5,TRBV4-1,TGCGCCAGCAGCCAAGAATCAGGGCATAGCAATCAGCCCCAGCATTTT,CASSQESGHSNQPQHF
.,TRBD1,TRBJ1-2,TRBV6-5,TGTGCCAGCAGTTACGGGTCAGGGGGCCAGGGCTACACCTTC,CASSYGSGGQGYTF
.,TRBD1,TRBJ2-1,TRBV11-3,TGTGCCAGCAGCTTCGGACCGGGACAGGGGTTTCGGCCCTACAATGAGCAGTTCTTC,CASSFGPGQGFRPYNEQFF
.,.,TRBJ1-2,TRBV6-6,TGTGCCAGCAGGAGCGACCCAGGGTCAAGCGGCTACACCTTC,CASRSDPGSSGYTF
.,TRBD1,TRBJ1-3,TRBV30,TGTGCCTGGAATTACAGGGGAGGAAACACCATATATTTT,CAWNYRGGNTIYF
.,.,TRBJ2-6,TRBV5-1,TGCGCCAGCAGACGGGGAACCTCTGGGGCCAACGTCCTGACTTTC,CASRRGTSGANVLTF
few,.,TRBJ1-1,TRBV5-1,TGCGCCAGCAGCGCCCAGGGAGGGGCGACTGAAGCTTTCTTT,CASSAQGGATEAFF
.,.,TRBJ2-1,TRBV29-1,TGCAGCGTGAAAGCTAGCGAGCATGAGCAGTTCTTC,CSVKASEHEQFF
.,TRBD1,TRBJ2-7,TRBV5-1,TGCGCCAGCAGGGGACAGGGGACCACTTACTACGAGCAGTACTTC,CASRGQGTTYYEQYF
.,.,TRBJ2-6,TRBV9,TGTGCCAGCAGCCCTTCTGGGGCCAACGTCCTGACTTTC,CASSPSGANVLTF
once,.,TRBJ2-1,TRBV7-8,TGTGCCAGCAGCTTAGCGCATAGCAGGGTGGGTAATGAGCAGTTCTTC,CASSLAHSRVGNEQFF
.,.,TRBJ1-5,TRBV6-5,TGTGCCAGCAGTTACTCGCGGGGCAATCAGCCCCAGCATTTT,CASSYSRGNQPQHF
.,.,TRBJ1-1,TRBV9,TGTGCCAGCAGCGGAACCCACACAGGGCGACGGGAAGCTTTCTTT,CASSGTHTGRREAFF
once,.,TRBJ2-4,TRBV9,TGTGCCAGCAGCGTAGGTCTCACCGGTCGCATTCAGTACTTC,CASSVGLTGRIQYF
.,.,TRBJ1-5,TRBV5-5,TGTGCCAGCCACCGGGACAACAATCAGCCCCAGCATTTT,CASHRDNNQPQHF
.,TRBD1,TRBJ2-1,TRBV4-1,TGCGCCAGCAGCCAAGATGTTTTAGACAGGGGCTACAATGAGCAGTTCTTC,CASSQDVLDRGYNEQFF